This T cell receptor beta chain was captured in a study of CD8+ T cells in alopecia areata. From germline, CDR1 is NSQYPW and CDR2 LRSPGD (reference sequence). The CDR3 is 15 amino acids. This clone was seen a few times. The antigen is unknown. Germline and genes here are mouse. The sequence runs out 4 residues before the end of the CDR3; the remainder is reconstructed from the germline J gene. The study's findings and limits: Clonality in lesional scalp, especially alopecia totalis/universalis, exceeded that of normal scalp.

Following RNA extraction, reverse transcription yielded cDNA that acted as the sequencing template. Sequenced by immunoSEQ multiplex PCR; TCRdb stores in-frame clones only, minus some. Singletons are absent from the sample, which has 2,500 to 3,000 clones. Sequencing used lesional skin. The V gene is TRBV1, the J gene TRBJ2-5; 12 positions agree with TRBD2. The TCR sequence derives from a C3H/HeJ mouse with alopecia areata. Strain MHC haplotype: H2-k. The DNA read from the CDR3 is TGCACCTGCAGCCAGGACTGGGGGGGGGAAGAC. Encoded protein: CTCSQDWGGED. The whole CDR3 region reads CTCSQDWGGEDTQYF.